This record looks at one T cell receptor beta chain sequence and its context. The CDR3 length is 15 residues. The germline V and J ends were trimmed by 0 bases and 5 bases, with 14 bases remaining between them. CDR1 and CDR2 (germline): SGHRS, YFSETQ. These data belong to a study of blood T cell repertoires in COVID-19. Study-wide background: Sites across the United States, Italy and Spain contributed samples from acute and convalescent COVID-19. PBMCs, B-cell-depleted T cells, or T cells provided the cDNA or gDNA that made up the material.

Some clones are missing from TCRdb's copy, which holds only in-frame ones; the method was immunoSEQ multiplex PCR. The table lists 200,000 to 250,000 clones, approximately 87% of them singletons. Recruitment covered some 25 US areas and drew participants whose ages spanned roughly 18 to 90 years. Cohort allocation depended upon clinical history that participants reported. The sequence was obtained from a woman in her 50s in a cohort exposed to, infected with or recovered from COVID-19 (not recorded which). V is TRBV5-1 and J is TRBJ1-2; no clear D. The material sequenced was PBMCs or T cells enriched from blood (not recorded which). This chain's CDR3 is CASSLASTRGYGYTF. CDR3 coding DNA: TGCGCCAGCAGCTTGGCATCCACTAGAGGGTATGGCTACACCTTC.